These 2 T cell receptor beta chains came from one sample sequenced in a study of T-cell reconstitution after alpha-beta-depleted transplantation in children. Unique molecular identifiers were built into the TCRbeta library. TCRdb called the PCR reads again in MiXCR, with one record for every CDR3 protein. The sample shows hundreds of thousands of distinct CDR3 sequences, under 15% of them seen only once. The sequenced sample was PBMCs, obtained before TCRalphabeta/CD19-depleted stem cell transplant. These receptors came from a girl aged 2 to 10 with congenital amegakaryocytic thrombocytopenia, due to receive a stem cell transplant.

The chain couples TRBV7-9 to TRBJ2-5, with D maybe TRBD2 (6 bases). V lost 5 bases and J lost 3, with 16 bases in between. The CDR3 runs to 15 residues. CDR1 and CDR2 from the germline V gene are SEHNR and FQNEAQ (reference sequence). CDR3: CASSTPGRGKETQYF. The CDR3 DNA follows: TGTGCCAGCAGCACTCCCGGACGGGGGAAAGAGACCCAGTACTTC.

This clonotype was found a few times. The rearrangement joins TRBV11-2 to TRBJ2-2; D perhaps matches TRBD2 (5 bases). The CDR3 is made up of 15 amino acids. Germline loops: CDR1 SGHAT, CDR2 FQNNGV. The ends were cut back, 10 bases at V and 6 bases at J, with 21 bases in the middle. Written as DNA, the CDR3 is TGTGCCACCAAAGAAGTGCGCCTGGAGGCCGGGGAGCTGTTTTTT. Its translation is CATKEVRLEAGELFF.